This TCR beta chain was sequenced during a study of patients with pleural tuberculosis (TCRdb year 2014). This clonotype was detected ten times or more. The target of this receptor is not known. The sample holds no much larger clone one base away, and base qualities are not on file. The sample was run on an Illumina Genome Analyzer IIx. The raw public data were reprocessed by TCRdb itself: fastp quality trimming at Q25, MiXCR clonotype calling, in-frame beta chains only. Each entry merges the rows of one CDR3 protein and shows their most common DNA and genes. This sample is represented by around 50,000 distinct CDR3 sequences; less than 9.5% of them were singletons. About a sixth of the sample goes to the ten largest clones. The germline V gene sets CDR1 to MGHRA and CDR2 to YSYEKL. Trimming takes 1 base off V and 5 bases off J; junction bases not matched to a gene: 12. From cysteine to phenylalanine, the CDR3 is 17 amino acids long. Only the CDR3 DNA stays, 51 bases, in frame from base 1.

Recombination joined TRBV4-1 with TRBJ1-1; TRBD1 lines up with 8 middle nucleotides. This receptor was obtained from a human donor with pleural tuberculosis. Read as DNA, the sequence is TGCGCCAGCAGCCAAGTAAGGAGACAGGGGAAGGGTACTGAAGCTTTCTTT. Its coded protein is CASSQVRRQGKGTEAFF.